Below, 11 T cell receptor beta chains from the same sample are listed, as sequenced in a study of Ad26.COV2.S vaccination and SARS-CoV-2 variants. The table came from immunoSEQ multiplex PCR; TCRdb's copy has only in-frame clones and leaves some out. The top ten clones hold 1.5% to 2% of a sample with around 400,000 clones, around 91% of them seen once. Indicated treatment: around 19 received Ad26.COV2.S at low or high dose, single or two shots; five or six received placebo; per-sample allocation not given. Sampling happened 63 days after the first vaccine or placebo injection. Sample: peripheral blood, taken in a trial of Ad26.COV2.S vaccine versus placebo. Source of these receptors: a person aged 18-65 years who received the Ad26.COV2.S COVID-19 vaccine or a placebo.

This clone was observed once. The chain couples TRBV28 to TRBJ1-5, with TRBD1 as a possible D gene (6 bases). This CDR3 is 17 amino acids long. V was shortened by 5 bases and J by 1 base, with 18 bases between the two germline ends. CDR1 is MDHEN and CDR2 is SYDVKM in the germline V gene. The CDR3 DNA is TGTGCCAGCAGTCCCGCTACAGGGATGCGGAGCAATCAGCCCCAGCATTTT. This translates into CASSPATGMRSNQPQHF.

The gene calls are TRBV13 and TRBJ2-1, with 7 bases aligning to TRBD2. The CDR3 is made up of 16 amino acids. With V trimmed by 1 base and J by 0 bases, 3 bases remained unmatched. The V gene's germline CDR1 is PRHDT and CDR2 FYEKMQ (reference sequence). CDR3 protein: CASSLDRGSSYNEQFF. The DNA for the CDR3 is TGTGCCAGCAGCTTAGATCGCGGGAGCTCCTACAATGAGCAGTTCTTC.

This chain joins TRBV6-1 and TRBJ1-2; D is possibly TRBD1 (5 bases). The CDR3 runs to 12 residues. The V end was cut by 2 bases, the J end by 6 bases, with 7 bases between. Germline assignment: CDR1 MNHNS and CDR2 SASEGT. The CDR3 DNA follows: TGTGCCAGCAGTGAACCCAGGGATGGCTACACCTTC. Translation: CASSEPRDGYTF.

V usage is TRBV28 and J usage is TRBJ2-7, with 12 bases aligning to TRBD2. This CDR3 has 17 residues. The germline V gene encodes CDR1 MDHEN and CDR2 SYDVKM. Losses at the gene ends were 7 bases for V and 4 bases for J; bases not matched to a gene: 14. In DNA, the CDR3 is TGTGCCAGCACTCCCCTCCTAGCGGGAGGGCCATCTTACGAGCAGTACTTC. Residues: CASTPLLAGGPSYEQYF. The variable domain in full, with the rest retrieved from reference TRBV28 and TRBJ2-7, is DVKVTQSSRYLVKRTGEKVFLECVQDMDHENMFWYRQDPGLGLRLIYFSYDVKMKEKGDIPEGYSVSREKKERFSLILESASTNQTSMYLCASTPLLAGGPSYEQYFGPGTRLTVT.

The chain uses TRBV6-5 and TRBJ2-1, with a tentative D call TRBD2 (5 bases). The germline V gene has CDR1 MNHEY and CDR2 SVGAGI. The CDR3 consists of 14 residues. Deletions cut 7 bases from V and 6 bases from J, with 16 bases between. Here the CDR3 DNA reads TGTGCCAGCATTTCCCAGAGGGTACGCAATGAGCAGTTCTTC. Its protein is CASISQRVRNEQFF.

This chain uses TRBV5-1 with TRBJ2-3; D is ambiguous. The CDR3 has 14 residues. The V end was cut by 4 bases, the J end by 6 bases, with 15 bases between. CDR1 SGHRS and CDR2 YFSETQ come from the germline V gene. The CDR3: CASSISPAADTQYF. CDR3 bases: TGCGCCAGCAGCATTAGCCCCGCGGCCGATACGCAGTATTTT.

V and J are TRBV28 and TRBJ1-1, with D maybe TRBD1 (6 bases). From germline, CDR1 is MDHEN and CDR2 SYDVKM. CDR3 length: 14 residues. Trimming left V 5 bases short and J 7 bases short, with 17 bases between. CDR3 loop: CASSPGTSSHEAFF. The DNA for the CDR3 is TGTGCCAGCAGTCCGGGGACATCTTCCCATGAAGCTTTCTTT.

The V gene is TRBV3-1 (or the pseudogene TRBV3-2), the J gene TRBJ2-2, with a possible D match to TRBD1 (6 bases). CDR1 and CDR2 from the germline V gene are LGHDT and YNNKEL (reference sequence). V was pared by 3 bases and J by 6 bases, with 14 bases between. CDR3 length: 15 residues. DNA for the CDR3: TGTGCCAGCAGCCAGATGATGGGGGCCCCCGGGGAGCTGTTTTTT. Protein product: CASSQMMGAPGELFF.

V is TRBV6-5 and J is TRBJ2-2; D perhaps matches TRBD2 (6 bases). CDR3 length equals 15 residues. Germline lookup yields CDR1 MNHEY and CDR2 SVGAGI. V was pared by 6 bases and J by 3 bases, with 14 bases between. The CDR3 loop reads CASRISLAHTGELFF. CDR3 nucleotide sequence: TGTGCCAGCAGGATCTCCCTAGCGCACACCGGGGAGCTGTTTTTT.

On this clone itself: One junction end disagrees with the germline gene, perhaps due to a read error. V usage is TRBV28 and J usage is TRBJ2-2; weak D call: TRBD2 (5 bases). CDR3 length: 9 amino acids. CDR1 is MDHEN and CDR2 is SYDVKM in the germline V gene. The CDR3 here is CAGIRGAVF. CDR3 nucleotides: TGTGCCGGGATTCGGGGAGCTGTTTTT. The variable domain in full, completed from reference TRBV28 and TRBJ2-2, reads DVKVTQSSRYLVKRTGEKVFLECVQDMDHENMFWYRQDPGLGLRLIYFSYDVKMKEKGDIPEGYSVSREKKERFSLILESASTNQTSMYLCAGIRGAVFGEGSRLTVL.

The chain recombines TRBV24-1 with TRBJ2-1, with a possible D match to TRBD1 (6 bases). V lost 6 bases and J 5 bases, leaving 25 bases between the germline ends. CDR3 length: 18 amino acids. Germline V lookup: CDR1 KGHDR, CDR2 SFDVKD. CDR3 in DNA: TGTGCCACCAGTCCTACATCTCTTACAGGGTTTGGGGACAATGAGCAGTTCTTC. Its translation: CATSPTSLTGFGDNEQFF.